One T cell receptor (beta chain) is described in this entry. Its specificity is not known. The record originates from a study of cytomegalovirus exposure and HLA in healthy donors. Notes on the study in general: CMV serostatus stood as the only immune exposure information on hand. In a later analysis, a genetic analysis reported fewer productive-TCR N-insertions in an Asian-associated ancestry cluster than the cohort average. Later on, an analysis tied approximately 17,000 TCR beta sequences to HLA alleles at 0.05 false discovery rate.

Everyone who donated was a healthy bone marrow donor. Amplification used 60 Vbeta primers and 13 Jbeta primers. This table comes from immunoSEQ multiplex PCR, and its TCRdb copy is limited to in-frame clones, with some not included. The sample carries about 130,000 clones, roughly 80% recorded once. The CDR3 sequence is 15 residues long. CDR1 is KGHSH, CDR2 LQKENI, per germline. Trimming at V came to 3 bases and at J to 4 bases, leaving 3 bases not matched to a gene. The rearrangement links TRBV18 to TRBJ2-7, with 13 bases identical to TRBD2. The sample consisted of PBMCs. The clonotype was recovered from a middle-aged woman in good health and CMV-seronegative. CDR3 DNA: TGTGCCAGCTCACCGACTAGCGGGAGGAAATACGAGCAGTACTTC. Amino acids: CASSPTSGRKYEQYF.